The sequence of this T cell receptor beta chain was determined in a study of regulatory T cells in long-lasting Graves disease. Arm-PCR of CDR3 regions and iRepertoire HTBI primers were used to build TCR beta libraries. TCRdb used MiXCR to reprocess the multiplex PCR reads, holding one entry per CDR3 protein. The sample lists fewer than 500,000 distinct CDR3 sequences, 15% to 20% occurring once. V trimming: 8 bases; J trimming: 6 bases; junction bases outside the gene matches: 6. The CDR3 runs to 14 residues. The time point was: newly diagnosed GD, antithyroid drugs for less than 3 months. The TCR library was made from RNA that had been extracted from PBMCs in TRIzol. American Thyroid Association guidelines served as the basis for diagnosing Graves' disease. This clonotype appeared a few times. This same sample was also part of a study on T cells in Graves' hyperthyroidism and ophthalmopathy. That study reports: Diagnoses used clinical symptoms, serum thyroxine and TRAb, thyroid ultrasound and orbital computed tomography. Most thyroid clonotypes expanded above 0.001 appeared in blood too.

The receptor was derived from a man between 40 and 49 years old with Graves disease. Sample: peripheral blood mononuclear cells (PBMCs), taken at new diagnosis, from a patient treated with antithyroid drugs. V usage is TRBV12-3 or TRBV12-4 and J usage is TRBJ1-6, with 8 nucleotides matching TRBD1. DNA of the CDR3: TGTGCCAGCGCCCGGGACAGGTTTAATTCACCCCTCCACTTT. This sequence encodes CASARDRFNSPLHF.